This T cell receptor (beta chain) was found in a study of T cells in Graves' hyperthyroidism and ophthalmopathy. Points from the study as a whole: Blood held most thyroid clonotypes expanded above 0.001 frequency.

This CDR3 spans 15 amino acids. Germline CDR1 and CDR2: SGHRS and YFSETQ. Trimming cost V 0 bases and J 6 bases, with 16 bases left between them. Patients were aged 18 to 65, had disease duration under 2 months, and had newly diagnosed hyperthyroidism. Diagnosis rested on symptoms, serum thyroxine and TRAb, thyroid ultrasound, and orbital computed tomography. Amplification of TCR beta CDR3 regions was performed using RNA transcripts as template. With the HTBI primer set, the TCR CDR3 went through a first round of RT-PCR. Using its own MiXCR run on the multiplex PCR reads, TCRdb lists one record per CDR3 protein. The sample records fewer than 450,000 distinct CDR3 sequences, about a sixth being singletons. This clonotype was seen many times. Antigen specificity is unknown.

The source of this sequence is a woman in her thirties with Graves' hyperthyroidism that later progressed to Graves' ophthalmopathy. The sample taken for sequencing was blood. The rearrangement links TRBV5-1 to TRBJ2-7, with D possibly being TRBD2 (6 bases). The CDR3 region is CASSLEGGNGLEQYF. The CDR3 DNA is TGCGCCAGCAGCTTGGAAGGAGGGAATGGCCTCGAGCAGTACTTC. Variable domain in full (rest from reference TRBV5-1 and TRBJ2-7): KAGVTQTPRYLIKTRGQQVTLSCSPISGHRSVSWYQQTPGQGLQFLFEYFSETQRNKGNFPGRFSGRQFSNSRSEMNVSTLELGDSALYLCASSLEGGNGLEQYFGPGTRLTVT.